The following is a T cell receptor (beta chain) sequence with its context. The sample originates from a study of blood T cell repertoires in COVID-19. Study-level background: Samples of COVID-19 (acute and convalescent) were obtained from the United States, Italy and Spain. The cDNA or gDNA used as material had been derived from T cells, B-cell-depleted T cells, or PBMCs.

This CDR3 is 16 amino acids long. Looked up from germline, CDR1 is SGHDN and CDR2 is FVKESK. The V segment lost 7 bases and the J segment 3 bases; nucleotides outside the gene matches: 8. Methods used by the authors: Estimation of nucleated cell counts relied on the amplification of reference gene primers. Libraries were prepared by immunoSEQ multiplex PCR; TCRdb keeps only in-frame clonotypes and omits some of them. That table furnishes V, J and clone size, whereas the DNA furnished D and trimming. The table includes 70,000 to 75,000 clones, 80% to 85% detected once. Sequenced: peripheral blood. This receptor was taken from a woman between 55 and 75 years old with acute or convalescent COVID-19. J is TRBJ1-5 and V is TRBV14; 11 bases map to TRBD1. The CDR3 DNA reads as TGTGCCAGCAAACGGACAGGGGGCAGTTACAATCAGCCCCAGCATTTT. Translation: CASKRTGGSYNQPQHF. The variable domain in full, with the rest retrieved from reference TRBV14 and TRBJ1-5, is EAGVTQFPSHSVIEKGQTVTLRCDPISGHDNLYWYRRVMGKEIKFLLHFVKESKQDESGMPNNRFLAERTGGTYSTLKVQPAELEDSGVYFCASKRTGGSYNQPQHFGDGTRLSIL.